This T cell receptor beta chain was identified in a study of cytomegalovirus exposure and HLA in healthy donors. Turning to the study itself: HLA-typed donors were the source of about 85 million unique TCRs, which an early data release held.

Researchers ran the PCR with 60 Vbeta and 13 Jbeta primers. Sequencing was performed with immunoSEQ multiplex PCR; in TCRdb, only in-frame clones are kept and a portion is missing. The sample records 210,000 or so clones, 70% to 85% being singletons. CDR3 length: 11 residues. The V end was cut by 6 bases, the J end by 6 bases, with 12 bases between. Germline V gives CDR1 SQVTM, CDR2 ANQGSEA. The gene calls are TRBV29-1 and TRBJ2-7; D might be TRBD1 (6 bases). The TCR was taken from a girl aged 2-10 years in good health and CMV-seronegative. The sequencing input was PBMCs. Here the CDR3 reads CSVLTGPEQYF. In DNA form, the CDR3 reads TGCAGCGTGTTGACAGGCCCCGAGCAGTACTTC.